This TCR beta chain was obtained from a study of response to subunit inactivated influenza vaccine. Notes on the study in general: Each seasonal influenza vaccination recruits few new T cells, the authors suggested.

From germline, CDR1 is MNHNS and CDR2 SASEGT. The germline V and J ends were trimmed by 0 bases and 10 bases, with 7 bases remaining between them. CDR3 size: 13 residues. As regards this clonotype: The antigen is not known.

Via MiXCR, TCRdb re-called the RT-PCR reads, giving one row per CDR3 protein. Seen here are about 540,000 distinct CDR3 sequences, roughly 25% observed once, and the top ten hold about 2.8%. The sample was also linked to a second study, of T cells expressing NK-cell markers. That study adds: Scientists made TCR beta cDNA using 5'RACE template switching with UMIs. Cells sorted as CD3+CD56+NKG2C+, CD3+CD56+NKG2C- and CD3+CD56-NKG2C+ T cells supplied the TCR beta repertoires. Restriction of the sorted population to alpha-beta TCR T cells was achieved in several experiments with an anti-gamma-delta TCR antibody. Dominant NKG2C+ clonotypes were found to form roughly 1.0-7.5% of CD8+ T cells in six donors.

V is TRBV6-1 and J is TRBJ2-6; maybe TRBD1 (5 bases). This sequence was found in a man aged 45-65 years who received an inactivated influenza vaccine. The material was CD4+ T cells sorted from PBMCs, obtained approximately 12 days after vaccination. DNA for the CDR3: TGTGCCAGCAGTGAAGCCCAGGGAAACGTCCTGACTTTC. Protein product: CASSEAQGNVLTF.